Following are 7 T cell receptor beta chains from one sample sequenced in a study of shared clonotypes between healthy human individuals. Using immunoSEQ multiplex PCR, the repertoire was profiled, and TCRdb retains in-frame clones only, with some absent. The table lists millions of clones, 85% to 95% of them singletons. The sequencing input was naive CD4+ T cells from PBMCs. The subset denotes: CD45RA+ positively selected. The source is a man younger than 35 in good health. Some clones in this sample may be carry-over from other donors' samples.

In nucleotides, the CDR3 is TGTGCCAGCAGCCAAGATCTTACAGGACGATTCTCTGGAAACACCATATATTTT. Its translation: CASSQDLTGRFSGNTIYF. This rearrangement joins TRBV14 to TRBJ1-3; D might be TRBD1 (5 bases). The germline V and J ends were trimmed by 0 bases and 0 bases, with 15 bases remaining between them. The CDR3 has 18 residues. CDR1 and CDR2 from the germline V gene are SGHDN and FVKESK.

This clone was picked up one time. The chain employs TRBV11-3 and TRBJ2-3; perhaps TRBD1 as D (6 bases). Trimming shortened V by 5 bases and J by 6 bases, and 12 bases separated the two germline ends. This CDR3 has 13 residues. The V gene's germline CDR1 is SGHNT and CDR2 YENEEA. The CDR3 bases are TGTGCCAGCAGCCGAACCCAGGGGGATACGCAGTATTTT. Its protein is CASSRTQGDTQYF.

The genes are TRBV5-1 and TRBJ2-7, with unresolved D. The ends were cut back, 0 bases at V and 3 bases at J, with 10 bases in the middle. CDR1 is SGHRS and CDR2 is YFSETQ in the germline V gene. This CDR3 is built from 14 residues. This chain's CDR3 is CASSLVAQFYEQYF. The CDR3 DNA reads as TGCGCCAGCAGCTTGGTAGCCCAATTCTACGAGCAGTACTTC.

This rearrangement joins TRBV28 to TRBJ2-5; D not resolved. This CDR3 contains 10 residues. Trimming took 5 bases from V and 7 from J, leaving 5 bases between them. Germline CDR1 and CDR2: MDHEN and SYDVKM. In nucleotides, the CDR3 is TGTGCCAGCAGTCGGTGGACCCAGTACTTC. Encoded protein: CASSRWTQYF. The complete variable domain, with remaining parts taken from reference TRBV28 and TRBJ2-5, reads DVKVTQSSRYLVKRTGEKVFLECVQDMDHENMFWYRQDPGLGLRLIYFSYDVKMKEKGDIPEGYSVSREKKERFSLILESASTNQTSMYLCASSRWTQYFGPGTRLLVL.

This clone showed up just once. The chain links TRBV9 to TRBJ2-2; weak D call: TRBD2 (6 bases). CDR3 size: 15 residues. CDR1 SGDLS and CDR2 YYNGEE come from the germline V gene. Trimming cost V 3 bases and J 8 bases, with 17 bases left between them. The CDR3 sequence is CASSGRDSDMGELFF. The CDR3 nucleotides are TGTGCCAGCAGCGGCCGGGACTCTGATATGGGGGAGCTGTTTTTT.

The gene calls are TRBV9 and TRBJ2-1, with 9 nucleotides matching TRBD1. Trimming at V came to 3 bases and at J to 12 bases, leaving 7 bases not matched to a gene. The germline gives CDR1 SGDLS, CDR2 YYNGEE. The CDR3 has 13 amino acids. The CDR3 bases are TGTGCCAGCAGCGCACAACAGGGGGCGGTGCAGTTCTTC. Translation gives CASSAQQGAVQFF.

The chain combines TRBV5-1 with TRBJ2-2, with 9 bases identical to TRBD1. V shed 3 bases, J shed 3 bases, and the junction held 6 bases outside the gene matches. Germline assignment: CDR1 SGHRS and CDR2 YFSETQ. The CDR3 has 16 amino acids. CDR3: CASSSKGQGHTGELFF. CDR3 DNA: TGCGCCAGCAGCTCGAAAGGACAGGGGCACACCGGGGAGCTGTTTTTT.